Sequencing of this T cell receptor beta chain was carried out in a study of blood T cell repertoires in COVID-19. Study-wide background: Researchers got acute and convalescent COVID-19 samples from the United States, Italy and Spain. The analysed material was cDNA or gDNA that came from T cells, B-cell-depleted T cells, or PBMCs.

Authors' processing steps: Researchers report that nucleated cell counts were estimated from reference gene primer amplification. Repertoires were generated with immunoSEQ multiplex PCR, while TCRdb's copy carries only in-frame clones and drops some. D and trimming come from the DNA, and the V and J calls and clone size come from that table. This sample has roughly 250,000 clones; 80% to 90% occur once, and the top ten carry about 3.9%. The CDR3 totals 14 residues. V lost 4 bases, J lost 5 bases, and 7 bases stayed unmatched. Germline V lookup: CDR1 GTSNPN, CDR2 SVGIG (reference sequence). Clinical histories supplied by participants themselves formed the basis of cohort assignment.

The source of this sequence is a woman aged 40 to 50 who had been exposed to COVID-19. The sequenced material came from PBMCs or T cells enriched from blood (not recorded which). The chain combines TRBV30 with TRBJ2-2; the match to TRBD1 covers 7 bases. The CDR3 DNA is TGTGCCTGGATCCCGGGACAGTGGACCGGGGAGCTGTTTTTT. Its protein is CAWIPGQWTGELFF.